Listed here is a single TCR beta chain. The entry originates in a study of control samples from healthy donors and cancer patients. The CDR3 is 14 residues long. CDR1 and CDR2 (germline): SGDLS, YYNGEE. J gave up 4 bases and V 4 bases, and 6 bases lay outside the gene matches. TCRdb keeps only in-frame clones here, not all; method: immunoSEQ multiplex PCR. The table has 210,000 or so clones, about 90% seen once. Sequencing was performed on blood. This TCR derives from a man aged 25-45 years in good health. The chain joins TRBV9 to TRBJ2-3, with TRBD1 matching 7 bases. The CDR3 DNA is TGTGCCAGCAGCTCGACAGGGACATCAGATACGCAGTATTTT. Protein sequence: CASSSTGTSDTQYF.